Listed below are T cell receptor beta chains from one sample, sequenced in a study of CD4 T cells in relation to SARS-CoV-2 and coronaviruses. Data came from immunoSEQ multiplex PCR; TCRdb stores just in-frame clones and leaves some out. The sample yields about 21,000 clones, over 70% seen once. These receptors' targets are unknown. The sample comprised CD4+ T cells from PBMCs, cultured in vitro. These receptors were collected from a human donor in good health. CDR3s leave out the opening cysteine and the closing phenylalanine or tryptophan. The order of the fields is V gene, D gene, J gene, CDR3 protein. D genes are given only for firm matches.

v_gene: TRBV7-3; d_gene: NA; j_gene: TRBJ2-2; CDR3aa: ASSFDESGELF
v_gene: TRBV11-2; d_gene: TRBD1; j_gene: TRBJ2-2; CDR3aa: ASSARRDRVNSGELF
v_gene: TRBV2; d_gene: NA; j_gene: TRBJ2-5; CDR3aa: ASSTSRHETQY
v_gene: TRBV28; d_gene: NA; j_gene: TRBJ1-2; CDR3aa: ASSFGGDGYT
v_gene: TRBV3-1/TRBV3-2; d_gene: NA; j_gene: TRBJ2-3; CDR3aa: ASSQVKGSDTQY
v_gene: TRBV7-3; d_gene: NA; j_gene: TRBJ1-1; CDR3aa: ASSLSQNTEAF
v_gene: TRBV5-8; d_gene: NA; j_gene: TRBJ2-3; CDR3aa: ASSLFAGLTDTQY
v_gene: TRBV30; d_gene: TRBD1; j_gene: TRBJ2-2; CDR3aa: AWTTEWDRGGGELF
v_gene: TRBV2; d_gene: TRBD1; j_gene: TRBJ1-2; CDR3aa: ASSEADRTYGYT
v_gene: TRBV9; d_gene: NA; j_gene: TRBJ2-3; CDR3aa: ASSAGGGGTDTQY
v_gene: TRBV7-9; d_gene: NA; j_gene: TRBJ1-5; CDR3aa: ASSIDGGGQPQH
v_gene: TRBV19; d_gene: TRBD2; j_gene: TRBJ2-2; CDR3aa: ASSITSGNTGELF
v_gene: TRBV7-2; d_gene: NA; j_gene: TRBJ2-7; CDR3aa: ASSLNSYEQY
v_gene: TRBV2; d_gene: TRBD2; j_gene: TRBJ2-7; CDR3aa: ASRGRGYFDEQY
v_gene: TRBV10-3; d_gene: NA; j_gene: TRBJ1-2; CDR3aa: AISEWRDGHT
v_gene: TRBV19; d_gene: NA; j_gene: TRBJ2-7; CDR3aa: ASSLGARYEQY
v_gene: TRBV19; d_gene: NA; j_gene: TRBJ1-6; CDR3aa: ASRAENNSPLH
v_gene: TRBV24-1; d_gene: TRBD1; j_gene: TRBJ1-1; CDR3aa: ATREGGRNTEAF
v_gene: TRBV30; d_gene: TRBD2; j_gene: TRBJ2-3; CDR3aa: AWSVVAGGLEDTQY
v_gene: TRBV30; d_gene: NA; j_gene: TRBJ1-2; CDR3aa: AWSRGWGDGYT
v_gene: TRBV5-6; d_gene: NA; j_gene: TRBJ1-6; CDR3aa: ASSPSPGERVNSPLH
v_gene: TRBV19; d_gene: NA; j_gene: TRBJ1-5; CDR3aa: ASSITGYDQPQH
v_gene: TRBV6-6; d_gene: TRBD1; j_gene: TRBJ2-4; CDR3aa: ASSPGLRTGPLRDIQY
v_gene: TRBV7-6; d_gene: TRBD2; j_gene: TRBJ2-1; CDR3aa: ASSPSGSSYNEQF
v_gene: TRBV11-1; d_gene: NA; j_gene: TRBJ2-1; CDR3aa: ASSINGGRDYNEQF
v_gene: TRBV2; d_gene: NA; j_gene: TRBJ2-7; CDR3aa: ASSEAIQGGYEQY
v_gene: TRBV10-3; d_gene: TRBD1; j_gene: TRBJ1-2; CDR3aa: AISYDRVEGYT
v_gene: TRBV5-1; d_gene: TRBD1; j_gene: TRBJ1-4; CDR3aa: ASSSRDSLNEKLF
v_gene: TRBV7-2; d_gene: NA; j_gene: TRBJ1-4; CDR3aa: ASSPSAGFNEKLF
v_gene: TRBV7-6; d_gene: TRBD2; j_gene: TRBJ2-7; CDR3aa: ASSLVPGGAYEQY
v_gene: TRBV19; d_gene: NA; j_gene: TRBJ1-3; CDR3aa: ASSSPDVSPTIY
v_gene: TRBV18; d_gene: TRBD1; j_gene: TRBJ1-1; CDR3aa: ASSPTLDRENTEAF
v_gene: TRBV19; d_gene: NA; j_gene: TRBJ1-2; CDR3aa: ASREGGFGGYT
v_gene: TRBV10-3; d_gene: TRBD1; j_gene: TRBJ1-2; CDR3aa: ATRPGTENYGYT
v_gene: TRBV24-1; d_gene: NA; j_gene: TRBJ1-1; CDR3aa: ATSDGGTEAF
v_gene: TRBV13; d_gene: TRBD1; j_gene: TRBJ1-2; CDR3aa: ASSLGPGQGGYT
v_gene: TRBV12-3/TRBV12-4; d_gene: NA; j_gene: TRBJ2-7; CDR3aa: ASSLYEQY
v_gene: TRBV24-1; d_gene: NA; j_gene: TRBJ2-1; CDR3aa: ATSDPGTVYNEQF
v_gene: TRBV27; d_gene: TRBD2; j_gene: TRBJ2-1; CDR3aa: ASRLLAGGNEQF
v_gene: TRBV10-2; d_gene: TRBD1; j_gene: TRBJ1-2; CDR3aa: ASSESPGPGGEGYT
v_gene: TRBV7-2; d_gene: TRBD2; j_gene: TRBJ2-7; CDR3aa: ASSRTSVTYEQY
v_gene: TRBV14; d_gene: NA; j_gene: TRBJ2-7; CDR3aa: ASSRALLSLY